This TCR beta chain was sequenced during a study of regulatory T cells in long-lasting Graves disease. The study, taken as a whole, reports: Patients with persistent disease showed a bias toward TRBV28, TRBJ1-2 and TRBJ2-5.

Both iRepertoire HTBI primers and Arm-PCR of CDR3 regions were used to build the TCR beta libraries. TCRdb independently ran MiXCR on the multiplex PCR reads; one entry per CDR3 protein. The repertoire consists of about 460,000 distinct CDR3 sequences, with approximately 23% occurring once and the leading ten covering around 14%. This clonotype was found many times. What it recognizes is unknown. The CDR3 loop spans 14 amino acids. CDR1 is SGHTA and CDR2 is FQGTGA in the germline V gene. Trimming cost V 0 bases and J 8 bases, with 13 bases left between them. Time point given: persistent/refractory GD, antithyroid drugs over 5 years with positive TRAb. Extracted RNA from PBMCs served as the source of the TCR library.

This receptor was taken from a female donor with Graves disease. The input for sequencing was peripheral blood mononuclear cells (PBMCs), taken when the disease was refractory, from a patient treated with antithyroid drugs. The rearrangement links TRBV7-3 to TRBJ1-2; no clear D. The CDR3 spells CASSLTQEAVGYTF. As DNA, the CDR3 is TGTGCCAGCAGCTTAACGCAGGAGGCTGTGGGCTACACCTTC.